This TCR beta chain was profiled in a study of early T cells in non-severe SARS-CoV-2 infection. Study-wide context: RNA in bulk from unsorted whole blood was sequenced, and chains were unpaired.

This clonotype was detected ten times or more. In the library, individual cDNA molecules carried attached unique molecular identifiers. MiXCR, run by TCRdb on the 5' RACE reads, gives a single entry per CDR3 protein. The sample consists of around 47,000 distinct CDR3 sequences, around a tenth of them appearing once. Sequencing used whole blood. The clonotype comes from an adult who was a healthcare worker with PCR-confirmed SARS-CoV-2 infection or an uninfected control (not recorded which).

The CDR3 nucleotides are TGCAGTGCTAGAGATCTGGGGACTAGCGGGAGGGCGGTAGACGAGCAGTACTTC. Amino acids: CSARDLGTSGRAVDEQYF. The chain joins TRBV20-1 to TRBJ2-7, with 16 bases that match TRBD2. CDR3 length: 18 amino acids. Germline CDR1 is DFQATT and CDR2 is SNEGSKA (reference sequence). V was clipped by 0 bases and J by 5 bases; unmatched bases: 10.